This T cell receptor beta chain was documented in a study of regulatory T cells in long-lasting Graves disease. General study results and limits: The study found TRBV28, TRBJ1-2 and TRBJ2-5 favored in persistent disease.

This clonotype was seen a few times. Its antigen is as yet unknown. Stated time point: newly diagnosed GD, antithyroid drugs for less than 3 months. Preparation of the TCR library used RNA extracted from PBMCs. Building of the TCR beta libraries involved iRepertoire HTBI primers and Arm-PCR of CDR3 regions. From the multiplex PCR reads, TCRdb called clonotypes with MiXCR, one entry per CDR3 protein. Here the sample spans around 450,000 distinct CDR3 sequences, about 15% being singletons. Germline V CDR1 and CDR2: MNHNS, SASEGT. V lost 6 bases to trimming and J lost 4 bases; unmatched junction nucleotides: 7. The CDR3 covers 14 residues. Another study also made use of these data, one on T cells in Graves' hyperthyroidism and ophthalmopathy.

The source of this sequence is a woman aged 40 to 55 with Graves disease. This specimen consisted of peripheral blood mononuclear cells (PBMCs), obtained at new diagnosis, from a patient treated with antithyroid drugs. The chain has TRBV6-1 and TRBJ2-5, with 8 positions matching TRBD2. The CDR3 DNA reads TGTGCCAGCAGCCCCGGGACTAGTGTAGAGACCCAGTACTTC. Translation gives CASSPGTSVETQYF.